This record covers a single T cell receptor beta chain. This sample was included in a study of blood T cell repertoires in COVID-19. V gave up 8 bases and J gave up 5 bases; unmatched junction bases: 17. The germline V gene encodes CDR1 MNHEY and CDR2 SMNVEV (reference sequence). This CDR3 is built from 20 residues. Method: immunoSEQ multiplex PCR; TCRdb's copy keeps in-frame clones and lacks some. The sample holds tens of thousands of clones, less than 90% seen once. The receptor was isolated from a woman in her seventies with active COVID-19. V and J are TRBV27 and TRBJ2-2; 16 nucleotides line up with TRBD2. Sequencing was performed on peripheral blood. The chain's CDR3 is CASAKLGTGLAGGGTGELFF. CDR3 DNA sequence: TGTGCCAGCGCCAAGCTGGGTACGGGACTAGCGGGAGGGGGGACCGGGGAGCTGTTTTTT.